This TCR beta chain was captured by sequencing in a study of T cell changes during pregnancy in multiple sclerosis. Trimming at V came to 0 bases and at J to 2 bases, leaving 5 bases not matched to a gene. The germline CDR1 and CDR2 sequences are SGHNT and YYREEE (reference sequence). This CDR3 is built from 15 residues. Assay used: immunoSEQ multiplex PCR; TCRdb lists only in-frame clones, some missing. Here the sample spans around 53,000 clones, 92% being singletons. This sequence joins TRBV5-4 and TRBJ2-7, with TRBD1 matching over 7 bases. This TCR was sampled from a female donor with multiple sclerosis, enrolled in a pregnancy study. The starting material was CD4+ T cells from peripheral blood mononuclear cells, obtained after pregnancy. The CDR3 nucleotides are TGTGCCAGCAGCTTGGCAGGGGGTAGAGCCTACGAGCAGTACTTC. Protein product: CASSLAGGRAYEQYF.